A single sample gave rise to the 8 T cell receptor beta chains below, sequenced in a study of T-cell reconstitution after alpha-beta-depleted transplantation in children. Unique molecular identifiers were used in preparing the TCRbeta library. Each CDR3 protein gets one entry after TCRdb re-called the PCR reads with MiXCR. The top ten clones hold approximately 1% of a sample with hundreds of thousands of distinct CDR3 sequences, approximately 16% of them seen once. This specimen consisted of PBMCs from the stem cell graft donor, obtained from the stem cell graft. The receptor source for this set is a human donor who donated a stem cell graft to a child with acute myeloid leukemia.

This clonotype was recorded a few times. The chain carries TRBV28 and TRBJ2-2, with D perhaps TRBD1 or TRBD2 (5 bases each). The CDR3 has 15 residues. The V end was cut by 3 bases, the J end by 6 bases, with 14 bases between. Germline CDR1 and CDR2: MDHEN and SYDVKM. The CDR3 here is CASSFPGTLSGELFF. The DNA for the CDR3 is TGTGCCAGCAGTTTCCCCGGGACCCTCTCCGGGGAGCTGTTTTTT.

This rearrangement joins TRBV7-2 to TRBJ2-5; possibly TRBD1 for D (6 bases). The germline V gene has CDR1 SGHTA and CDR2 FQGNSA. V lost 2 bases, J lost 4 bases, and 17 bases lay in between. The CDR3 runs to 16 residues. The CDR3 loop reads CASSLKYRARGETQYF. The CDR3 nucleotides read TGTGCCAGCAGCTTAAAGTACAGGGCTCGAGGAGAGACCCAGTACTTC.

This clonotype was counted many times. This chain connects TRBV29-1 to TRBJ2-3; a weak D match, TRBD2 (6 bases). CDR1 is SQVTM and CDR2 is ANQGSEA in the germline V gene. Trimming cost V 3 bases and J 1 base, with 11 bases left between them. The CDR3 consists of 14 residues. The CDR3 sequence: CSVDSGEGTDTQYF. The CDR3 DNA reads TGCAGCGTTGATTCCGGGGAGGGCACAGATACGCAGTATTTT.

This clonotype was seen a few times. The V gene is TRBV25-1, the J gene TRBJ2-7; the D gene could be TRBD1 or TRBD2 (5 bases each). The germline V and J ends were trimmed by 4 bases and 4 bases, with 14 bases remaining between them. The germline CDR1 and CDR2 sequences are MGHDK and SYGVNS. The CDR3 covers 14 residues. In DNA form, the CDR3 reads TGTGCCAGCAGTGCCCCGGGACCACCTTACGAGCAGTACTTC. This codes for CASSAPGPPYEQYF.

In this sample, this clonotype turned up many times. This chain uses TRBV7-8 with TRBJ1-1; D gene ambiguous. Trimming removed 3 bases from V and 3 bases from J, with 11 bases in between. Per the germline V gene, CDR1 is SGHVS and CDR2 is FQNEAQ. The CDR3 covers 14 residues. Here the CDR3 DNA reads TGTGCCAGCAGCTTCCCGGGTGGAGACACTGAAGCTTTCTTT. Its protein is CASSFPGGDTEAFF.

V usage is TRBV20-1 and J usage is TRBJ1-4; 8 bases line up with TRBD1. Losses at the gene ends were 3 bases for V and 0 bases for J; bases not matched to a gene: 9. CDR3 length: 17 amino acids. The V gene's germline CDR1 is DFQATT and CDR2 SNEGSKA (reference sequence). This chain's CDR3 is CSASTGGSVSTNEKLFF. The DNA of the CDR3 is TGCAGTGCTAGCACAGGGGGGAGCGTTTCAACTAATGAAAAACTGTTTTTT.

This clonotype was detected ten times or more. The rearrangement links TRBV20-1 to TRBJ2-1; 8 positions agree with TRBD2. Germline V gives CDR1 DFQATT, CDR2 SNEGSKA (reference sequence). The J segment lost 12 bases and the V segment lost 4 bases, leaving 8 bases of the junction unmatched. This CDR3 spans 12 amino acids. CDR3 nucleotide sequence: TGCAGTGCTACGTCGGGAGGGATCGGGCAGTTCTTC. Protein product: CSATSGGIGQFF.

This clonotype has ten or more counts. The chain recombines TRBV20-1 with TRBJ1-4, with D possibly matching TRBD1 (6 bases). CDR1 is DFQATT, CDR2 SNEGSKA, per germline (reference sequence). V lost 4 bases and J lost 5, with 11 bases in between. CDR3 length: 13 residues. The CDR3 DNA is TGCAGTGCTAAGACTACAGGGAATGAAAAACTGTTTTTT. Translation gives CSAKTTGNEKLFF.